One and the same sample provided the 8 T cell receptor beta chains below, sequenced in a study of T cells in Graves' hyperthyroidism and ophthalmopathy. It was RNA transcripts that yielded the amplified TCR beta CDR3 regions. When the TCR CDR3 underwent first-round RT-PCR, the HTBI primer set was used. TCRdb re-analysed the multiplex PCR reads in MiXCR, keeping a single row per CDR3 protein. Of hundreds of thousands of distinct CDR3 sequences in the sample, roughly 16% were seen once. Sequenced: blood. These receptors originate from a woman in her twenties or thirties with Graves' hyperthyroidism.

This clonotype was detected ten times or more. V gene TRBV2 combines with J gene TRBJ2-5, with a weak D call TRBD2 (5 bases). CDR3 length equals 13 residues. Germline CDR1 and CDR2: SNHLY and FYNNEI. Trimming pared 7 bases from V and 4 bases from J, leaving 13 bases between. CDR3 loop: CASMGLSGETQYF. The CDR3 DNA sequence: TGTGCCAGCATGGGCCTCAGCGGAGAGACCCAGTACTTC.

This clonotype appeared a few times. J is TRBJ2-7 and V is TRBV29-1; 8 bases map to TRBD2. Trimming took 1 base from V and 2 from J; bases not matched to a gene: 7. CDR3 length equals 15 residues. CDR1 SQVTM and CDR2 ANQGSEA come from the germline V gene. The CDR3 nucleotides read TGCAGCGTTGAAGGGACTAGCCAATCCACCTACGAGCAGTACTTC. Protein: CSVEGTSQSTYEQYF.

This clonotype was seen repeatedly, ten times or more. One end of the junction is discordant with germline, which a read error may explain. The chain links TRBV11-2 to TRBJ2-2; the D gene is possibly TRBD1 (5 bases). The CDR3 has 14 amino acids. In germline, CDR1 is SGHAT, CDR2 FQNNGV. CDR3 in DNA: TGTGCCAGCAGGTTAGACAGTACCACCGGGGAGCTGTTTTTT. It specifies CASRLDSTTGELFF.

V gene TRBV5-1 combines with J gene TRBJ2-3, with 14 positions matching TRBD2. Germline values: CDR1 SGHRS, CDR2 YFSETQ. Germline trimming cut 4 bases from V and 4 bases from J; bases unmatched to any gene: 8. CDR3 length equals 17 residues. CDR3 in amino acids: CASSLGLAGVVADTQYF. The DNA for the CDR3 is TGCGCCAGCAGCCTGGGACTAGCGGGAGTTGTGGCAGATACGCAGTATTTT. The entire variable domain, with the rest obtained from reference TRBV5-1 and TRBJ2-3, is as follows: KAGVTQTPRYLIKTRGQQVTLSCSPISGHRSVSWYQQTPGQGLQFLFEYFSETQRNKGNFPGRFSGRQFSNSRSEMNVSTLELGDSALYLCASSLGLAGVVADTQYFGPGTRLTVL.

This clonotype has at least ten counts. In DNA, the CDR3 is TGTGCCAGCAGCCAAAGCGGGAATGAGCAGTTCTTC. Amino acid sequence: CASSQSGNEQFF. This rearrangement joins TRBV11-2 to TRBJ2-1; possible D gene TRBD2, 6 bases. The CDR3 is 12 residues long. Germline-derived CDR1 and CDR2 are SGHAT and FQNNGV. V gave up 5 bases and J gave up 7 bases, with 9 bases separating them.

The chain carries TRBV6-6 and TRBJ1-3; D gene unclear. The CDR3 has 14 residues. The ends were cut back, 0 bases at V and 7 bases at J, with 10 bases in the middle. CDR1 is MNHNY, CDR2 SVGAGI, per germline (reference sequence). The CDR3 DNA follows: TGTGCCAGCAGTTACTCGGGCAGGCGGAACACCATATATTTT. Protein: CASSYSGRRNTIYF.

This clonotype was seen a few times. This CDR3 is CASSQRGGQPQHF. CDR3 in DNA: TGCGCCAGCAGCCAAAGGGGAGGTCAGCCCCAGCATTTT. V gene TRBV4-1 combines with J gene TRBJ1-5; possible D gene TRBD1, 5 bases. The CDR3 has 13 residues. Germline values: CDR1 MGHRA, CDR2 YSYEKL. Trimming took 2 bases from V and 6 from J, leaving 8 bases between them.

This clonotype showed up just a few times. The chain is built from TRBV20-1 and TRBJ2-1, with D perhaps matching TRBD1 (5 bases). The CDR3 has 14 residues. The V and J ends lost 0 bases and 4 bases respectively, with 10 bases between them. The germline gives CDR1 DFQATT, CDR2 SNEGSKA (reference sequence). As DNA, the CDR3 is TGCAGTGCTAGAGACAGGGTCTCTTACAATGAGCAGTTCTTC. Translation: CSARDRVSYNEQFF.